Each of the 16 T cell receptor beta chains below was sequenced from the same sample in a study of CD8 T cells in ankylosing spondylitis. TCRdb re-called the 5' RACE reads through MiXCR, storing one row per CDR3 protein. Found here are a few hundred thousand distinct CDR3 sequences, under 25% of them singletons; the top ten hold about 3.7%. Sequenced sample: blood, either unsorted or a sorted T cell fraction (not recorded which). These receptors all stem from a female donor with ankylosing spondylitis or in good health (not recorded which).

V is TRBV12-3 or TRBV12-4 and J is TRBJ2-1; the match to TRBD2 covers 7 bases. Trimming removed 8 bases from V and 10 bases from J; junction bases left unmatched: 8. The CDR3 is 12 amino acids. The CDR3 nucleotides are TGTGCCAGCCGCCTAGGGAGGGTGGAGCAGTTCTTC. Translation gives CASRLGRVEQFF.

This clonotype appeared a few times. The J gene is TRBJ2-7, the V gene TRBV20-1; 8 bases are a match to TRBD1. Germline CDR1 DFQATT, CDR2 SNEGSKA (reference sequence). There are 12 residues in the CDR3. Trimming took 3 bases from V and 3 from J; bases not matched to a gene: 1. CDR3 loop: CSARDRDYEQYF. The CDR3 DNA sequence: TGCAGTGCTAGGGACAGGGACTACGAGCAGTACTTC.

To note about this clonotype: A single base separates this from a much larger clone, so it may be a read error. This chain joins TRBV6-1 and TRBJ2-1; TRBD1 is a possible D gene (7 bases). The V end was cut by 7 bases, the J end by 2 bases, with 12 bases between. Germline assignment: CDR1 MNHNS and CDR2 SASEGT. The CDR3 sequence is 14 residues long. The CDR3 protein is CASIGGTAYNEQFF. Written as DNA, the CDR3 is TGTGCCAGCATTGGGGGGACAGCCTACAATGAGCAGTTCTTC.

For the CDR3, the DNA is TGTGCCAGCAGCCCCCGACAGGGTGGTTCACCCCTCCACTTT. Its translation: CASSPRQGGSPLHF. The chain couples TRBV7-8 to TRBJ1-6, with 7 bases matching TRBD1. The V segment lost 5 bases and the J segment 9 bases; nucleotides outside the gene matches: 7. This CDR3 has 14 residues. CDR1 SGHVS and CDR2 FQNEAQ come from the germline V gene.

In this sample, this clonotype turned up a few times. The gene calls are TRBV20-1 and TRBJ1-5; a weak D match, TRBD1 (5 bases). Trimming removed 3 bases from V and 7 bases from J, with 19 bases in between. The V gene's germline CDR1 is DFQATT and CDR2 SNEGSKA (reference sequence). CDR3 length equals 15 residues. For the CDR3, the DNA is TGCAGTGCTAGCCGTTGGGGGGGGGACGGGCAGCCCCAGCATTTT. Translation: CSASRWGGDGQPQHF.

V gene TRBV12-3 or TRBV12-4 combines with J gene TRBJ2-7, with TRBD2 identical over 11 bases. With V trimmed by 5 bases and J by 0 bases, 6 bases remained unmatched. The CDR3 sequence is 16 residues long. CDR3 sequence: CASSTAGLAGSYEQYF. The CDR3 DNA sequence: TGTGCCAGCAGTACGGCCGGACTAGCGGGCTCCTACGAGCAGTACTTC.

This clonotype was found a few times. This chain connects TRBV7-7 to TRBJ2-2; D call uncertain. Germline lookup yields CDR1 SSHAT and CDR2 FNYEAQ (reference sequence). V dropped 5 bases and J dropped 1 base, with 8 bases sitting between them. This CDR3 spans 14 amino acids. The CDR3 region is CASSQRRNTGELFF. In DNA, the CDR3 is TGTGCCAGCAGCCAACGGCGGAACACCGGGGAGCTGTTTTTT. The full variable domain, its missing parts supplied by reference TRBV7-7 and TRBJ2-2, is GAGVSQSPRYKVTKRGQDVTLRCDPISSHATLYWYQQALGQGPEFLTYFNYEAQPDKSGLPSDRFSAERPEGSISTLTIQRTEQRDSAMYRCASSQRRNTGELFFGEGSRLTVL.

This clonotype was seen many times. The chain employs TRBV20-1 and TRBJ1-1, with D hard to call. The germline gives CDR1 DFQATT, CDR2 SNEGSKA (reference sequence). Trimming shortened V by 1 base and J by 0 bases, and 3 bases separated the two germline ends. This CDR3 is 12 amino acids long. CDR3 DNA sequence: TGCAGTGCTAGAGGCGTGAACACTGAAGCTTTCTTT. Translating it yields CSARGVNTEAFF.

The chain couples TRBV21-1 to TRBJ2-7; TRBD2 was called by the table and not checked on the DNA. TRBV21-1 is tagged as a pseudogene. The CDR3 is 17 amino acids. The CDR3 spells CASSKEGGLAGQNEQYF. The CDR3 region has the DNA TGTGCCAGCAGCAAAGAGGGTGGACTAGCGGGACAGAACGAGCAGTACTTC.

Written as DNA, the CDR3 is TGTGCCAGCGCCTCTAGCGGAGCGAGCACCGGGGAGCTGTTTTTT. This gives the protein CASASSGASTGELFF. The V gene is TRBV27, the J gene TRBJ2-2; 7 bases are a match to TRBD2. CDR1 and CDR2 (germline): MNHEY, SMNVEV (reference sequence). The CDR3 contains 15 residues. V gave up 8 bases and J gave up 4 bases; unmatched junction bases: 10.

The sample holds a few counts of this clonotype. The CDR3 loop reads CSARGGIVDTEAFF. The CDR3 DNA reads as TGCAGTGCTAGAGGGGGTATTGTGGACACTGAAGCTTTCTTT. This chain links TRBV20-1 with TRBJ1-1; D unclear. The ends were cut back, 1 base at V and 3 bases at J, with 12 bases in the middle. This CDR3 contains 14 residues. CDR1 and CDR2 (germline): DFQATT, SNEGSKA (reference sequence).

The DNA of the CDR3 is TGTGCCAGCAGCCAAGGTCGGGCGAACACTGAAGCTTTCTTT. This sequence encodes CASSQGRANTEAFF. The V gene is TRBV11-3, the J gene TRBJ1-1; D not resolved. The length of the CDR3 is 14 residues. V was trimmed by 5 bases and J by 1 base, leaving 11 bases between them. CDR1 is SGHNT, CDR2 YENEEA, per germline.

The table lists this clonotype with a few counts. This chain's CDR3 is CASRDRLGVQETQYF. The CDR3 coding sequence is TGTGCCAGCAGGGACAGGCTTGGGGTTCAGGAGACCCAGTACTTC. The chain carries TRBV11-2 and TRBJ2-5, with 7 bases lining up with TRBD1. J was trimmed by 5 bases and V by 6 bases; bases with no gene match: 12. The CDR3 has 15 amino acids. The germline V gene has CDR1 SGHAT and CDR2 FQNNGV.

The sample holds many counts of this clonotype. The rearrangement links TRBV29-1 to TRBJ2-4; D is unresolved. CDR3 length: 11 amino acids. The V end lost 4 bases, the J end lost 8 bases, and 9 bases lay between the germline ends. Looked up from germline, CDR1 is SQVTM and CDR2 is ANQGSEA. The CDR3 spells CSVGVNDIQYF. The CDR3, as DNA: TGCAGCGTTGGGGTCAACGACATTCAGTACTTC.

CDR3 bases: TGTGCCAGTAGTGGGGACCGGCGCTCCTACGAGCAGTACTTC. This gives the protein CASSGDRRSYEQYF. The V gene is TRBV19, the J gene TRBJ2-7; D may be TRBD1 or TRBD2 (5 bases each). The CDR3 is 14 amino acids. The germline CDR1 and CDR2 sequences are LNHDA and SQIVND (reference sequence). V lost 5 bases, J lost 0 bases, and 11 bases lay in between. Looking up the rest from reference TRBV19 and TRBJ2-7 gives the full variable domain: DGGITQSPKYLFRKEGQNVTLSCEQNLNHDAMYWYRQDPGQGLRLIYYSQIVNDFQKGDIAEGYSVSREKKESFPLTVTSAQKNPTAFYLCASSGDRRSYEQYFGPGTRLTVT.

This rearrangement joins TRBV5-1 to TRBJ2-2, with a tentative D call TRBD2 (6 bases). This CDR3 has 16 amino acids. Germline V gives CDR1 SGHRS, CDR2 YFSETQ. Trimming stripped 0 bases from V and 7 bases from J, with 16 bases between. The chain's CDR3 is CASSLVVGGTDGELFF. For the CDR3, the DNA is TGCGCCAGCAGCTTGGTTGTGGGAGGTACGGACGGGGAGCTGTTTTTT.